The 21 T cell receptor beta chains given below trace back to one sample, sequenced in a study of cytomegalovirus exposure and HLA in healthy donors. PCR employed 60 Vbeta and 13 Jbeta primers. Some clones are missing from TCRdb's copy, which holds only in-frame ones; the method was immunoSEQ multiplex PCR. The profile covers some 130,000 clones, with roughly 72% appearing a single time and 5.5% to 8.5% taken by the ten largest. Material: PBMCs. The receptors were gathered from a male donor in good health and CMV-seronegative.

The CDR3 bases are TGTGCCACCAGCATACCCGGAGGACGGTCCTACGAGCAGTACTTC. Residues: CATSIPGGRSYEQYF. The chain couples TRBV15 to TRBJ2-7; D is perhaps TRBD2 (5 bases). Per germline, CDR1 LNHNV and CDR2 YYDKDF (reference sequence). This CDR3 region has 15 residues. The V gene lost 4 bases and the J gene lost 1 base, with 14 bases spanning the gap.

The chain recombines TRBV5-1 with TRBJ2-7; D might be TRBD1 (6 bases). Trimming shortened V by 5 bases and J by 1 base, and 13 bases separated the two germline ends. The CDR3 is made up of 14 amino acids. Germline V gene data show CDR1 as SGHRS and CDR2 as YFSETQ. In DNA, the CDR3 is TGCGCCAGCAGACTCGGACAGCCATCCTACGAGCAGTACTTC. Protein: CASRLGQPSYEQYF.

The V gene is TRBV4-3, the J gene TRBJ2-7; TRBD1 might be the D (6 bases). This CDR3 is 13 amino acids long. Germline CDR1 is LGHNA and CDR2 is YSLEER. V was pared by 1 base and J by 4 bases, with 8 bases between. CDR3 bases: TGCGCCAGCAGCCAAGCCAGGGGATACGAGCAGTACTTC. It is translated as CASSQARGYEQYF.

V usage is TRBV12-2 and J usage is TRBJ2-7; the D segment call TRBD2 is taken from the table without a DNA check. TRBV12-2 is listed as a pseudogene. The length of the CDR3 is 11 residues. The chain's CDR3 is CASRLVGEQYF. For the CDR3, the DNA is TGTGCAAGTCGCTTAGTCGGCGAGCAGTACTTC.

The rearrangement joins TRBV4-1 to TRBJ1-4; tentatively, D is TRBD1 (6 bases). In germline, CDR1 is MGHRA, CDR2 YSYEKL. CDR3 length: 15 amino acids. Between the trimmed V and J ends, which lost 4 bases and 5 bases, there was a span of 14 bases. The CDR3 region has the DNA TGCGCCAGCAGCCGATCCGGGACATACAATGAAAAACTGTTTTTT. This sequence encodes CASSRSGTYNEKLFF.

The gene calls are TRBV6-1 and TRBJ1-5, with D unresolved. CDR1 MNHNS and CDR2 SASEGT come from the germline V gene. V was cut by 3 bases and J by 0 bases, with 9 bases left in between. CDR3 size: 15 residues. The CDR3 nucleotides read TGTGCCAGCAGTGAGGCGGGCTTTAGCAATCAGCCCCAGCATTTT. Protein sequence: CASSEAGFSNQPQHF.

This clone has just a few counts. The chain couples TRBV5-6 to TRBJ1-1, with 8 bases identical to TRBD1. J lost 2 bases, V lost 0 bases, and 9 bases had no gene match. CDR3 length equals 17 residues. CDR1 SGHDT and CDR2 YYEEEE come from the germline V gene. CDR3 DNA: TGTGCCAGCAGCTTGGAGTACGGGGGACAGGTCAACACTGAAGCTTTCTTT. Amino acids: CASSLEYGGQVNTEAFF.

The gene calls are TRBV7-2 and TRBJ2-1, with D tentatively TRBD2 (6 bases). This CDR3 is built from 15 residues. V was clipped by 1 base and J by 6 bases, with 13 bases between them. Germline V gene sequence: CDR1 SGHTA, CDR2 FQGNSA. The CDR3: CASSLVDHGGNEQFF. CDR3 DNA sequence: TGTGCCAGCAGCTTAGTTGATCACGGGGGCAATGAGCAGTTCTTC. The whole variable domain, remainder taken from reference TRBV7-2 and TRBJ2-1, is GAGVSQSPSNKVTEKGKDVELRCDPISGHTALYWYRQSLGQGLEFLIYFQGNSAPDKSGLPSDRFSAERTGGSVSTLTIQRTQQEDSAVYLCASSLVDHGGNEQFFGPGTRLTVL.

The chain carries TRBV9 and TRBJ1-2; D not certain. CDR1 SGDLS and CDR2 YYNGEE come from the germline V gene. This CDR3 has 13 amino acids. With 7 bases removed from V and 0 bases from J, the gap between germline ends came to 10 bases. CDR3 sequence reads: CASERGSNYGYTF. CDR3 sequence (DNA): TGTGCCAGCGAGAGAGGGTCTAACTATGGCTACACCTTC.

The chain is built from TRBV30 and TRBJ2-3, with D perhaps matching TRBD2 (5 bases). This CDR3 is 13 amino acids long. Germline V lookup: CDR1 GTSNPN, CDR2 SVGIG (reference sequence). Trimming pared 0 bases from V and 2 bases from J, leaving 6 bases between. CDR3 region: CAWSVGDTDTQYF. CDR3 bases: TGTGCCTGGAGTGTGGGAGACACAGATACGCAGTATTTT.

V gene TRBV4-3 combines with J gene TRBJ1-2, with 8 bases that match TRBD1. V shed 4 bases and J 4 bases; nucleotides not matched to a gene: 8. The germline CDR1 and CDR2 sequences are LGHNA and YSLEER. CDR3 length: 15 amino acids. The CDR3 region is CASSPSTGEGYGYTF. The CDR3 DNA sequence: TGCGCCAGCAGCCCCTCGACAGGGGAAGGCTATGGCTACACCTTC.

In this sample, this clone turned up a few times. The chain combines TRBV13 with TRBJ1-6; TRBD1 agrees at 11 bases. CDR1 and CDR2 from the germline V gene are PRHDT and FYEKMQ (reference sequence). This CDR3 comprises 14 residues. Losses at the gene ends were 5 bases for V and 8 bases for J; bases not matched to a gene: 2. CDR3 in amino acids: CASSGQGADSPLHF. In DNA, the CDR3 is TGTGCCAGCAGCGGACAGGGGGCGGATTCACCCCTCCACTTT.

This clone occurred a few times. The chain links TRBV28 to TRBJ1-1, with D possibly matching TRBD1 (5 bases). Germline lookup yields CDR1 MDHEN and CDR2 SYDVKM. V lost 2 bases and J lost 1, with 8 bases in between. There are 14 residues in the CDR3. CDR3 DNA sequence: TGTGCCAGCAGTTTAAGGGGCTCGAACACTGAAGCTTTCTTT. Translating gives CASSLRGSNTEAFF.

V is TRBV29-1 and J is TRBJ1-3, with D tentatively TRBD1 (6 bases). Germline V CDR1 and CDR2: SQVTM, ANQGSEA. The CDR3 covers 13 residues. V was cut by 4 bases and J by 0 bases, with 7 bases left in between. CDR3 sequence reads: CSVVDSSGNTIYF. The CDR3 DNA reads as TGCAGCGTTGTGGACAGCTCTGGAAACACCATATATTTT.

This chain connects TRBV5-1 to TRBJ1-2, with D uncertain. Germline-derived CDR1 and CDR2 are SGHRS and YFSETQ. The CDR3 is 15 amino acids. The ends were cut back, 0 bases at V and 0 bases at J, with 9 bases in the middle. The CDR3 protein is CASSLAQTTNYGYTF. CDR3 in DNA: TGCGCCAGCAGCTTGGCACAGACAACTAACTATGGCTACACCTTC.

V usage is TRBV7-9 and J usage is TRBJ2-5, with D possibly being TRBD2 (5 bases). In germline, CDR1 is SEHNR, CDR2 FQNEAQ (reference sequence). V gave up 5 bases and J gave up 3 bases, with 16 bases separating them. CDR3 size: 15 residues. CDR3 sequence reads: CASSPPPGTKETQYF. The CDR3, as DNA: TGTGCCAGCAGCCCGCCGCCGGGAACAAAAGAGACCCAGTACTTC.

V and J are TRBV28 and TRBJ1-4; D gene ambiguous. V was clipped by 0 bases and J by 6 bases, with 14 bases between them. The CDR3 is 16 residues long. Germline V gene data show CDR1 as MDHEN and CDR2 as SYDVKM. The CDR3 region has the DNA TGTGCCAGCAGTTTATGGTCGAGGGAGGAAGATGAAAAACTGTTTTTT. This codes for CASSLWSREEDEKLFF.

V usage is TRBV6-5 and J usage is TRBJ2-7, with TRBD2 matching 11 bases. V lost 0 bases, J lost 5 bases, and 6 bases stayed unmatched. CDR3 size: 16 residues. Germline loops: CDR1 MNHEY, CDR2 SVGAGI. The CDR3 sequence is CASSYSNSGRANEQYF. DNA of the CDR3: TGTGCCAGCAGTTACTCGAATAGCGGGAGGGCCAACGAGCAGTACTTC.

This chain connects TRBV21-1 to TRBJ1-2. TRBV21-1 is a pseudogene. CDR3 length equals 11 residues. The CDR3 sequence: CASSKRDLYTF. CDR3 DNA sequence: TGTGCCAGCAGCAAGCGGGACCTCTACACCTTC.

The chain recombines TRBV6-4 with TRBJ2-1, with TRBD1 identical over 8 bases. CDR1 and CDR2 from the germline V gene are MRHNA and SNTAGT. V shed 4 bases, J shed 15 bases, and the junction held 11 bases outside the gene matches. This CDR3 has 13 amino acids. The CDR3 nucleotides are TGTGCCAGCAGTGTCGGACAGGGTTATCCTATGTTCTTC. It translates to CASSVGQGYPMFF.

CDR3 residues: CASSLGHARAFF. The DNA for the CDR3 is TGTGCCAGCAGCTTGGGGCACGCGAGGGCTTTCTTT. The rearrangement links TRBV5-6 to TRBJ1-1, with D uncertain. Germline CDR1 and CDR2: SGHDT and YYEEEE. CDR3 length: 12 amino acids. Trimming removed 0 bases from V and 11 bases from J, with 11 bases in between.